This T cell receptor beta chain originates from a study of blood T cell repertoires in COVID-19. Looking at the study overall: T cells, B-cell-depleted T cells, or PBMCs provided the cDNA or gDNA that served as material.

The CDR3 is 14 residues long. The V gene lost 5 bases and the J gene lost 5 bases, with 16 bases spanning the gap. Germline CDR1 SGHTA, CDR2 FQGNSA. Per the authors' pipeline: Amplified reference gene primers provided the basis for estimating nucleated cell counts. Clones were read by immunoSEQ multiplex PCR, and TCRdb kept only the in-frame ones, dropping some. V, J and clone size are taken as reported in that table, and D and trimming were inferred from the DNA itself. In the table there are some 110,000 clones, about 86% of which are singletons. The clonotype originates from an elderly woman with active or convalescent COVID-19. Sample: peripheral blood. V and J are TRBV7-2 and TRBJ2-7; tentatively, D is TRBD2 (5 bases). This CDR3 reads CASSDLSVRDEQYF. CDR3 nucleotide sequence: TGTGCCAGCAGCGACTTATCAGTGCGGGACGAGCAGTACTTC.